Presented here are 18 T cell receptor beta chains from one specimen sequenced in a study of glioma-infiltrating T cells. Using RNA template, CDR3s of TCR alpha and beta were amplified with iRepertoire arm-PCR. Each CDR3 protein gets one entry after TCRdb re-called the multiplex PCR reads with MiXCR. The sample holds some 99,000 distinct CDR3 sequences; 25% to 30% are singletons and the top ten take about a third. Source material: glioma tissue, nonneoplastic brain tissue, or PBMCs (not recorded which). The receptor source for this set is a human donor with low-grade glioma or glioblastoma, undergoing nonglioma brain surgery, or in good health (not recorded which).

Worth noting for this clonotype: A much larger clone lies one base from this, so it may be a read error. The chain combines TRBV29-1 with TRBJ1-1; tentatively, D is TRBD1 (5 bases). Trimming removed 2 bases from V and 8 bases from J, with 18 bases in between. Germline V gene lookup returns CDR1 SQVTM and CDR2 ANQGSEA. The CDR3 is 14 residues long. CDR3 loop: CSVEFVDGAEEAFF. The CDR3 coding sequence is TGCAGCGTTGAATTTGTCGATGGGGCAGAAGAAGCTTTCTTT.

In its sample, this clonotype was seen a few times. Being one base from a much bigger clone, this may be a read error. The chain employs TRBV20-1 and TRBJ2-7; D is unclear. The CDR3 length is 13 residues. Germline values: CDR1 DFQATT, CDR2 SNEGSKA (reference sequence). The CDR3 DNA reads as TGCAGTGCTAGAGACGAGAGCTCCTACGCGCAGTACTTC. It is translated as CSARDESSYAQYF.

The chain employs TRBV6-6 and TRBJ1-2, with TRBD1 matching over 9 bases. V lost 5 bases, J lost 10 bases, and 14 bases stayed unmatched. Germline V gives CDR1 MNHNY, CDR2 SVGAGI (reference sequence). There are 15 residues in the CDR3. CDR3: CASSTTGTGNYNYTF. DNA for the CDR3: TGTGCCAGCAGTACAACCGGGACAGGGAACTATAACTACACCTTC.

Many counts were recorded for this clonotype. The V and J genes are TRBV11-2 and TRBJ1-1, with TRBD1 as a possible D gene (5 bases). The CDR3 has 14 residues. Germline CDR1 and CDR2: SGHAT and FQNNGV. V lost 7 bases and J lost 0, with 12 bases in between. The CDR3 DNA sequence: TGTGCCAGCACCGCTGGGGCACTGAACACTGAAGCTTTCTTT. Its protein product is CASTAGALNTEAFF.

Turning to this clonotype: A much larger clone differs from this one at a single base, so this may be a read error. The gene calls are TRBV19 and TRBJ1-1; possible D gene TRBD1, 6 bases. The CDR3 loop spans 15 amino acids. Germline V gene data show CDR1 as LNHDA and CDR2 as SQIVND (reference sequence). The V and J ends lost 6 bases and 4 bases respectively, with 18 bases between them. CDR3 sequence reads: CASSPAGGPPTEAFF. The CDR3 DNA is TGTGCCAGTAGCCCCGCCGGGGGGCCACCCACTGAAGCTTTCTTT.

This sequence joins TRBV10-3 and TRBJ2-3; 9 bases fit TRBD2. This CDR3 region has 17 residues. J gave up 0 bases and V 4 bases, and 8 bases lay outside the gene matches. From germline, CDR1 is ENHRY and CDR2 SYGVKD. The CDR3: CAISVLAGSFSTDTQYF. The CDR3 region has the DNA TGTGCCATCAGTGTCCTAGCGGGGTCCTTCAGCACAGATACGCAGTATTTT.

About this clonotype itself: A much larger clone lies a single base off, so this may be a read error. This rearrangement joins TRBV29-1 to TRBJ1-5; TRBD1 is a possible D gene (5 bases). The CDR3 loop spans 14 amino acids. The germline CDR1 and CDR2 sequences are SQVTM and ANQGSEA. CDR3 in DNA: TGCGGCGTCGCCGGGACGGATAGCAATCAGCCCCAGCATTTT. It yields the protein CGVAGTDSNQPQHF.

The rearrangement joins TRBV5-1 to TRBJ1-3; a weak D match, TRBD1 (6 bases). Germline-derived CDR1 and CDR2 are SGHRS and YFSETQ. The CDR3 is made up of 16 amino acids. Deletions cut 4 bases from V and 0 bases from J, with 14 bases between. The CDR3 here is CASSRSGHRSGNTIYF. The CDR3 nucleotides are TGCGCCAGCAGCCGATCGGGACACCGCTCTGGAAACACCATATATTTT. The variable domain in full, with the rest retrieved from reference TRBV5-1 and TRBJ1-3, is KAGVTQTPRYLIKTRGQQVTLSCSPISGHRSVSWYQQTPGQGLQFLFEYFSETQRNKGNFPGRFSGRQFSNSRSEMNVSTLELGDSALYLCASSRSGHRSGNTIYFGEGSWLTVV.

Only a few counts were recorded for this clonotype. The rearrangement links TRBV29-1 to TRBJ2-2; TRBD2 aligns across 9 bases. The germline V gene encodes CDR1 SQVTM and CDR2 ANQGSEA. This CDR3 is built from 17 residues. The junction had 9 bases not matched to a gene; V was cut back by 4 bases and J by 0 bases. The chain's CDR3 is CSVVRGTSTSNTGELFF. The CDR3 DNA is TGCAGCGTTGTAAGGGGGACTAGCACCTCGAACACCGGGGAGCTGTTTTTT.

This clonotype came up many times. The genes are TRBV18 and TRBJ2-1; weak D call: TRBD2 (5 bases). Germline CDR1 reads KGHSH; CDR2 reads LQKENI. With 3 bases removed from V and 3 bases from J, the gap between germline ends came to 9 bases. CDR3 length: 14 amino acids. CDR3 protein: CASSPRVIYNEQFF. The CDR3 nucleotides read TGTGCCAGCTCACCGCGGGTGATCTACAATGAGCAGTTCTTC. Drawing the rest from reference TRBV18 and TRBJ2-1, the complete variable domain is NAGVMQNPRHLVRRRGQEARLRCSPMKGHSHVYWYRQLPEEGLKFMVYLQKENIIDESGMPKERFSAEFPKEGPSILRIQQVVRGDSAAYFCASSPRVIYNEQFFGPGTRLTVL.

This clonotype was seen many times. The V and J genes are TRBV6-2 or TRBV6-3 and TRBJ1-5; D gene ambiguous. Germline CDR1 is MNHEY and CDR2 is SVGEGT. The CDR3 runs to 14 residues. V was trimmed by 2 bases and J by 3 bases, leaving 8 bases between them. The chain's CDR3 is CASSYGVNNQPQHF. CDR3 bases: TGTGCCAGCAGTTACGGGGTGAACAATCAGCCCCAGCATTTT.

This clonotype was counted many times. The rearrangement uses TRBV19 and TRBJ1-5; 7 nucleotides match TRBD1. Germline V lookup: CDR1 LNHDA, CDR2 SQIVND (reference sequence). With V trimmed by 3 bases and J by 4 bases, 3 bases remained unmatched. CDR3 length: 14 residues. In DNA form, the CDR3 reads TGTGCCAGTAGTATGGTACAGGGGAATCAGCCCCAGCATTTT. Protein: CASSMVQGNQPQHF. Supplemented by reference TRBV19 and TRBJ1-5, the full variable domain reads DGGITQSPKYLFRKEGQNVTLSCEQNLNHDAMYWYRQDPGQGLRLIYYSQIVNDFQKGDIAEGYSVSREKKESFPLTVTSAQKNPTAFYLCASSMVQGNQPQHFGDGTRLSIL.

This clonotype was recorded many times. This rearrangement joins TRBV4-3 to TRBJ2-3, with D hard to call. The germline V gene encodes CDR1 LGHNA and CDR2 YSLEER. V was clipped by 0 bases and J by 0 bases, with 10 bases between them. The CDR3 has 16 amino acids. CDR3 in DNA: TGCGCCAGCAGCCAAGATTCGCGGCAAAGCACAGATACGCAGTATTTT. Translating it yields CASSQDSRQSTDTQYF.

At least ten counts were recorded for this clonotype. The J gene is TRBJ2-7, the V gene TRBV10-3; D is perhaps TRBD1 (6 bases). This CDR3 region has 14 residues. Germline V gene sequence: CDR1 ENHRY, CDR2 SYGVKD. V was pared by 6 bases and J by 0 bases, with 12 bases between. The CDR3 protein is CAIRTGASSYEQYF. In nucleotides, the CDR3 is TGTGCCATCAGGACAGGCGCAAGCTCCTACGAGCAGTACTTC.

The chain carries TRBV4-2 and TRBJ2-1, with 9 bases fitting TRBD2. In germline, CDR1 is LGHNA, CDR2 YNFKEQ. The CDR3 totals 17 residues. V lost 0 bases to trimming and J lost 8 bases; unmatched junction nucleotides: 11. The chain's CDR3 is CASSQEPAGGRTDEQFF. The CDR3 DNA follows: TGTGCCAGCAGCCAAGAGCCAGCGGGGGGCCGGACGGATGAGCAGTTCTTC.

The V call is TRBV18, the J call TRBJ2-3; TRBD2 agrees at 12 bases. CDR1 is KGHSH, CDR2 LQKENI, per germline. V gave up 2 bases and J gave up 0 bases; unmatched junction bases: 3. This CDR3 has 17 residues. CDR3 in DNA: TGTGCCAGCTCACCAAGGACTAGCGGGACAAGCACAGATACGCAGTATTTT. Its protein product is CASSPRTSGTSTDTQYF.

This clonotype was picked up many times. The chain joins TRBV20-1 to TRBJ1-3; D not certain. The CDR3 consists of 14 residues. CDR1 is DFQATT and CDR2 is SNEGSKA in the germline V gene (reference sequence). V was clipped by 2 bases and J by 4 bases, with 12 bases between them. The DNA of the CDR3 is TGCAGTGCTAGACTCGGGGATTACGGAAACACCATATATTTT. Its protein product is CSARLGDYGNTIYF.

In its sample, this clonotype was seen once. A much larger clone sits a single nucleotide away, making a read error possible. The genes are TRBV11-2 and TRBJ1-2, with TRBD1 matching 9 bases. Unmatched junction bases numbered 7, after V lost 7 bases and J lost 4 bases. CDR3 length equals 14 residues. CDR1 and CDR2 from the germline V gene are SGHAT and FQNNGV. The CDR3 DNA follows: TGTGCCAGCACCCAACAGGGGGCCGCCTATGGCTACACCTTC. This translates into CASTQQGAAYGYTF. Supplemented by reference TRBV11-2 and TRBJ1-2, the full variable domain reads EAGVAQSPRYKIIEKRQSVAFWCNPISGHATLYWYQQILGQGPKLLIQFQNNGVVDDSQLPKDRFSAERLKGVDSTLKIQPAKLEDSAVYLCASTQQGAAYGYTFGSGTRLTVV.